The clone carrying this T cell receptor (beta chain) showed up many times. Its antigen is still unknown. This sample stems from a study of naive and memory T cell subsets. Study-level points and caveats: There was no ground truth to check naive and memory subset results. Naive and memory subsets had different power law exponents for TCR abundance.

Alpha and beta libraries were amplified separately from the second PCR onward. V gave up 5 bases and J gave up 0 bases, with 15 bases separating them. This CDR3 is built from 16 residues. Germline V lookup: CDR1 SGHAT, CDR2 FQNNGV. An equimolar mix of two oligonucleotides served as the beta constant-region primer for TRBC1 and TRBC2. Ligated cDNA was amplified by four rounds of PCR with nested alpha and beta constant-region primers and SP2. TCRdb used MiXCR to reprocess the UMI-ligation and nested PCR reads, holding one entry per CDR3 protein. The sample yields approximately 16,000 distinct CDR3 sequences, 8% to 9.5% seen once.

Sequences were obtained from central memory CD8+ T cells from blood. The chain recombines TRBV11-2 with TRBJ2-3, with a weak D call TRBD2 (6 bases). The TCR sequence derives from a human donor in good health. CDR3 coding DNA: TGTGCCAGCAGCATCGAAACTAGCCAAAGCACAGATACGCAGTATTTT. It translates to CASSIETSQSTDTQYF.